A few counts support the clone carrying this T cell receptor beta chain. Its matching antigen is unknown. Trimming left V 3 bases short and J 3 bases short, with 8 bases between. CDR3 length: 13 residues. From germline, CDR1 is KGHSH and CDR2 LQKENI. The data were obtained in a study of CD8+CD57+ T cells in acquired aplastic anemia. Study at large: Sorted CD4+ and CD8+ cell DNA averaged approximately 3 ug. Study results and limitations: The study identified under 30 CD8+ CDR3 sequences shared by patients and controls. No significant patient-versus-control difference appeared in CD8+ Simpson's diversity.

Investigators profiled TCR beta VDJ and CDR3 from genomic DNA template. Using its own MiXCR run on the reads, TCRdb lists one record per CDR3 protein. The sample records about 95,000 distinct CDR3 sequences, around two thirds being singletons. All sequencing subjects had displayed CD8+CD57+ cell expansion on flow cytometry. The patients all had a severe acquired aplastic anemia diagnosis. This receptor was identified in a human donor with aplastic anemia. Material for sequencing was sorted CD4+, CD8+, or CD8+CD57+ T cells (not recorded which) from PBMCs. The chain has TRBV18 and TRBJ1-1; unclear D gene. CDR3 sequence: CASSPRRDTEAFF. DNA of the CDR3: TGTGCCAGCTCACCTCGACGGGACACTGAAGCTTTCTTT.